A single sample is the source of the 26 T cell receptor beta chains below, sequenced in a study of T cell repertoires in cytomegalovirus infection. Each CDR3 protein is one row after TCRdb ran MiXCR on the reads. The sample consists of roughly 700,000 distinct CDR3 sequences, roughly 33% of them appearing once. These TCRs are of unknown antigen specificity. The starting material was cultured PBMCs, obtained from culture after CMV antigen stimulation. The receptors were sampled from a human donor in good health (CMV status not recorded). Some clones in this sample may be carry-over from other donors' samples.

V usage is TRBV11-2 and J usage is TRBJ2-1; 12 nucleotides align to TRBD2. The CDR3 is 16 residues long. Germline-derived CDR1 and CDR2 are SGHAT and FQNNGV. J lost 5 bases, V lost 5 bases, and 7 bases had no gene match. The CDR3 reads CASSLLAGGVNNEQFF. In DNA form, the CDR3 reads TGTGCCAGCAGCCTCCTAGCGGGGGGGGTTAACAATGAGCAGTTCTTC.

This clonotype was observed a handful of times. The rearrangement joins TRBV7-2 to TRBJ2-3, with TRBD2 matching 7 bases. The V segment lost 1 base and the J segment 2 bases; nucleotides outside the gene matches: 6. Germline V gene lookup returns CDR1 SGHTA and CDR2 FQGNSA. CDR3 length equals 16 residues. CDR3 in DNA: TGTGCCAGCAGCTTAGGGGTAGGGAGGGTCACAGATACGCAGTATTTT. It translates to CASSLGVGRVTDTQYF.

This sequence joins TRBV23-1 and TRBJ2-1; TRBD2 matches at 10 bases. TRBV23-1 has ORF status, its function being uncertain. This CDR3 is 20 amino acids long. V shed 0 bases and J 6 bases; nucleotides not matched to a gene: 17. Written as DNA, the CDR3 is TGCGCCAGCAGTCAATCGCCGGCCATTTACCTAGCGGGAGTTCGCAATGAGCAGTTCTTC. This gives the protein CASSQSPAIYLAGVRNEQFF.

This clonotype has just a few counts. The chain links TRBV28 to TRBJ1-4; 7 bases fit TRBD1. The CDR3 is made up of 13 amino acids. J gave up 7 bases and V 6 bases, and 5 bases lay outside the gene matches. Germline V gives CDR1 MDHEN, CDR2 SYDVKM. CDR3 coding DNA: TGTGCCAGCAGGACAGGGCGGTTTGAAAAACTGTTTTTT. Translated: CASRTGRFEKLFF.

The chain combines TRBV5-4 with TRBJ2-5; 8 nucleotides agree with TRBD1. In germline, CDR1 is SGHNT, CDR2 YYREEE (reference sequence). V lost 4 bases, J lost 3 bases, and 5 bases stayed unmatched. The CDR3 sequence is 14 residues long. The CDR3 reads CASSQMTGEETQYF. The DNA of the CDR3 is TGTGCCAGCAGCCAAATGACAGGGGAAGAGACCCAGTACTTC.

This clonotype appeared a few times. The chain employs TRBV20-1 and TRBJ2-1; D remains ambiguous. CDR1 DFQATT and CDR2 SNEGSKA come from the germline V gene (reference sequence). V shed 5 bases and J shed 6 bases, with 8 bases lying between them. This CDR3 spans 11 amino acids. The CDR3 DNA is TGCAGTGCTGACTGGGGCAATGAGCAGTTCTTC. Residues: CSADWGNEQFF.

Only a few counts were recorded for this clonotype. The chain recombines TRBV7-2 with TRBJ1-2; D uncertain. Trimming cost V 2 bases and J 1 base, with 14 bases left between them. Germline V lookup: CDR1 SGHTA, CDR2 FQGNSA. This CDR3 is built from 16 residues. The CDR3 DNA sequence: TGTGCCAGCAGCTTAAGTGGTATTTCGGTTAACTATGGCTACACCTTC. It translates to CASSLSGISVNYGYTF.

This clonotype appeared a few times. The rearrangement uses TRBV6-8 and TRBJ1-5; D not certain. This CDR3 spans 17 amino acids. V lost 6 bases to trimming and J lost 3 bases, with 21 bases between them. Germline V gene sequence: CDR1 MNHGY, CDR2 SAAAGT. CDR3 DNA sequence: TGTGCCAGCAGGCCAAACCGGAGAGGGAAGGTCAATCAGCCCCAGCATTTT. Its protein product is CASRPNRRGKVNQPQHF.

This clonotype has only a few counts. The rearrangement links TRBV4-2 to TRBJ2-3; D is uncertain. This CDR3 contains 18 residues. V lost 0 bases, J lost 0 bases, and 16 bases lay in between. Germline V gene sequence: CDR1 LGHNA, CDR2 YNFKEQ. CDR3 sequence reads: CASSQDRLIQASTDTQYF. In DNA, the CDR3 is TGTGCCAGCAGCCAAGATCGGCTCATCCAGGCTAGCACAGATACGCAGTATTTT.

J is TRBJ1-5 and V is TRBV18; D possibly corresponds to TRBD1 (5 bases). V was shortened by 2 bases and J by 8 bases, with 16 bases between the two germline ends. The CDR3 contains 15 residues. CDR1 and CDR2 (germline): KGHSH, LQKENI. Here the CDR3 DNA reads TGTGCCAGCTCACCAGGTTGGGGCCCCACCGAGCCCCAGCATTTT. Its translation is CASSPGWGPTEPQHF.

V usage is TRBV28 and J usage is TRBJ1-1; D uncertain. The CDR3 covers 14 residues. V was trimmed by 6 bases and J by 3 bases, leaving 14 bases between them. Germline V lookup: CDR1 MDHEN, CDR2 SYDVKM. CDR3 in DNA: TGTGCCAGCAGCCTCAGACTCGGGTACACTGAAGCTTTCTTT. Translating it yields CASSLRLGYTEAFF.

The V and J genes are TRBV6-2 or TRBV6-3 and TRBJ2-2, with D unresolved. V was cut by 7 bases and J by 7 bases, with 16 bases left in between. The CDR3 is 14 residues long. The germline CDR1 and CDR2 sequences are MNHEY and SVGEGT. The CDR3 sequence is CASTPWSHGGELFF. The CDR3 DNA reads TGTGCCAGCACCCCTTGGAGCCATGGCGGGGAGCTGTTTTTT.

A note on this clonotype: At one boundary the junction diverges from the germline segment, which might be a read error. The DNA of the CDR3 is TGCCTATCTAGTGAGGGCCCAGTAAGTCCCTACAATGAGCAGTTCTTC. Its protein is CLSSEGPVSPYNEQFF. V usage is TRBV7-6 and J usage is TRBJ2-1, with a weak D call TRBD2 (5 bases). CDR3 length: 16 residues. CDR1 is SGHVS, CDR2 FNYEAQ, per germline.

This clonotype came up a few times. The chain carries TRBV5-1 and TRBJ1-1; 9 positions agree with TRBD1. Germline V lookup: CDR1 SGHRS, CDR2 YFSETQ. Trimming at V came to 10 bases and at J to 3 bases, leaving 10 bases not matched to a gene. This CDR3 is built from 14 residues. The CDR3 coding sequence is TGCGCCGACGGAAACAGGGGGCAGGACACTGAAGCTTTCTTT. Residues: CADGNRGQDTEAFF.

This clonotype was observed a handful of times. The gene calls are TRBV2 and TRBJ1-4; TRBD1 might be the D (6 bases). The CDR3 has 11 amino acids. Germline V CDR1 and CDR2: SNHLY, FYNNEI. V lost 3 bases and J 15 bases, leaving 11 bases between the germline ends. Here the CDR3 DNA reads TGTGCCAGCAGTGACCCCAGGGGATTGTTTTTT. Its translation: CASSDPRGLFF.

This clonotype was observed many times. This chain connects TRBV29-1 to TRBJ1-1; 7 nucleotides match TRBD1. This CDR3 has 13 amino acids. Losses at the gene ends were 8 bases for V and 5 bases for J; bases not matched to a gene: 11. Per germline, CDR1 SQVTM and CDR2 ANQGSEA. Here the CDR3 reads CSTKSGTATEAFF. The CDR3 nucleotides read TGCAGCACAAAGTCCGGGACAGCTACTGAAGCTTTCTTT.

This clonotype turned up a few times. This chain joins TRBV12-3 or TRBV12-4 and TRBJ1-1; the D gene is possibly TRBD1 (6 bases). V lost 6 bases and J lost 0, with 17 bases in between. The CDR3 totals 16 residues. Here the CDR3 reads CASSGPQGWVNTEAFF. The CDR3 DNA is TGTGCCAGCAGCGGACCACAGGGTTGGGTGAACACTGAAGCTTTCTTT.

This clonotype was recorded only once. V and J are TRBV20-1 and TRBJ1-1, with D possibly matching TRBD1 (6 bases). V dropped 2 bases and J dropped 10 bases, with 14 bases sitting between them. Germline V lookup: CDR1 DFQATT, CDR2 SNEGSKA (reference sequence). CDR3 length equals 12 residues. The CDR3 region is CSARRRGGGAFF. The CDR3 DNA follows: TGCAGTGCTAGACGGAGGGGGGGGGGAGCTTTCTTT.

The table lists this clonotype with a few counts. The V and J genes are TRBV12-3 or TRBV12-4 and TRBJ2-7; 8 nucleotides match TRBD1. This CDR3 has 17 amino acids. Trimming at V came to 3 bases and at J to 2 bases, leaving 12 bases not matched to a gene. The CDR3 is CASSLLLGQGGTYEQYF. CDR3 in DNA: TGTGCCAGCAGTTTGCTGCTCGGACAGGGAGGAACCTACGAGCAGTACTTC.

The chain links TRBV10-2 to TRBJ2-3; 12 bases fit TRBD2. Germline V gene lookup returns CDR1 WSHSY and CDR2 SAAADI. This CDR3 has 14 residues. Losses at the gene ends were 5 bases for V and 4 bases for J; bases not matched to a gene: 1. CDR3: CASSSSGRADTQYF. The DNA of the CDR3 is TGCGCCAGCAGTTCTAGCGGGAGGGCAGATACGCAGTATTTT.

For the CDR3, the DNA is TGTGCCAGCAGTTACGGGACAGGGAGGGGGAACACTGAAGCTTTCTTT. This encodes CASSYGTGRGNTEAFF. The gene calls are TRBV6-6 and TRBJ1-1; 9 positions agree with TRBD1. The CDR3 extends over 16 amino acids. Germline V gene sequence: CDR1 MNHNY, CDR2 SVGAGI (reference sequence). V lost 2 bases, J lost 1 base, and 5 bases stayed unmatched.

The J gene is TRBJ1-2, the V gene TRBV10-3; D perhaps matches TRBD1 (5 bases). Germline-derived CDR1 and CDR2 are ENHRY and SYGVKD. V lost 6 bases, J lost 1 base, and 9 bases lay in between. The CDR3 contains 13 residues. The CDR3 DNA sequence: TGTGCCATCAGGGACACTAATAACTATGGCTACACCTTC. Translation gives CAIRDTNNYGYTF.

The genes are TRBV7-8 and TRBJ1-5; D perhaps matches TRBD1 (5 bases). This CDR3 is built from 20 residues. The ends were cut back, 4 bases at V and 3 bases at J, with 28 bases in the middle. CDR1 and CDR2 from the germline V gene are SGHVS and FQNEAQ. The CDR3 loop is CASSSLRLPHRKGLNQPQHF. DNA of the CDR3: TGTGCCAGCAGCTCGTTAAGATTACCACACAGGAAGGGCCTCAATCAGCCCCAGCATTTT. The full variable domain, with the rest looked up from reference TRBV7-8 and TRBJ1-5, is GAGVSQSPRYKVAKRGQDVALRCDPISGHVSLFWYQQALGQGPEFLTYFQNEAQLDKSGLPSDRFFAERPEGSVSTLKIQRTQQEDSAVYLCASSSLRLPHRKGLNQPQHFGDGTRLSIL.

There are many counts of this clonotype. The chain combines TRBV7-2 with TRBJ2-3, with D possibly matching TRBD2 (5 bases). The CDR3 spans 16 residues. In germline, CDR1 is SGHTA, CDR2 FQGNSA. V was pared by 4 bases and J by 1 base, with 15 bases between. The CDR3 nucleotides are TGTGCCAGCAGCTCTATTGGCGGGCCTCGCACAGATACGCAGTATTTT. Translated: CASSSIGGPRTDTQYF.

In the case of this clonotype: At one end the junction does not follow the germline gene, possibly because of a read error. This chain joins TRBV7-2 and TRBJ1-1; D is undetermined. The CDR3 is 16 amino acids. Per the germline V gene, CDR1 is SGHTA and CDR2 is FQGNSA. The CDR3 reads CASSRGGNLYNTEASF. The DNA for the CDR3 is TGTGCCAGCAGCCGGGGAGGGAATCTTTATAACACTGAAGCTTCCTTT.

The chain carries TRBV11-1 and TRBJ2-6, with D possibly being TRBD2 (5 bases). CDR3 length equals 16 residues. Germline lookup yields CDR1 SGHAT and CDR2 FQDESV (reference sequence). Trimming took 4 bases from V and 4 from J, leaving 14 bases between them. The CDR3 coding sequence is TGTGCCAGCAGCTCCGGGGTGACTTCAGGGGCCAACGTCCTGACTTTC. Its protein product is CASSSGVTSGANVLTF.